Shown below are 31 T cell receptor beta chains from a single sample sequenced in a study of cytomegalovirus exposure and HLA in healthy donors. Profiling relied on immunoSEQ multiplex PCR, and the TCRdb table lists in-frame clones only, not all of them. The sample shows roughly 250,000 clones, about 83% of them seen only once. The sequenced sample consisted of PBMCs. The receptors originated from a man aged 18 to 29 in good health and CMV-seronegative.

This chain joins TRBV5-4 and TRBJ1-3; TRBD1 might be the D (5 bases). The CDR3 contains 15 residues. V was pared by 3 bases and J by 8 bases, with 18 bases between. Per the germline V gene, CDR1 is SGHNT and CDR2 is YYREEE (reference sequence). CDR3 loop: CASSSGGYRVDTIYF. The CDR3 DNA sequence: TGTGCCAGCAGCTCCGGGGGATATCGGGTAGACACCATATATTTT.

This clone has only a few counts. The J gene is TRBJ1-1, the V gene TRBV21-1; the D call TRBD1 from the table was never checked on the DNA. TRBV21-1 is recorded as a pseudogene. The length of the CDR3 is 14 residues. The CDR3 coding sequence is TGTGCCAGGAGTGCCAGGGGGCTGAACACTGAAGCTTTCTTT. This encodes CARSARGLNTEAFF.

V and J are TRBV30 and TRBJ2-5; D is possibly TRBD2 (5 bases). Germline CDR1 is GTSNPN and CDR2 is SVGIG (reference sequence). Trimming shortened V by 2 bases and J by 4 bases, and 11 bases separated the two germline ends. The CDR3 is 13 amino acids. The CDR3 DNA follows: TGTGCCTGGAGTCCTAGCTCGGTAGAGACCCAGTACTTC. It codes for CAWSPSSVETQYF.

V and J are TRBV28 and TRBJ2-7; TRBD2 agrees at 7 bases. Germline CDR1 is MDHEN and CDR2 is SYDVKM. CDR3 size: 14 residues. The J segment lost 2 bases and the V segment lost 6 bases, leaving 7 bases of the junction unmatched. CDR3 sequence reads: CASSPLAGTYEQYF. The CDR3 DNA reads TGTGCCAGCAGCCCCTTAGCGGGCACCTACGAGCAGTACTTC.

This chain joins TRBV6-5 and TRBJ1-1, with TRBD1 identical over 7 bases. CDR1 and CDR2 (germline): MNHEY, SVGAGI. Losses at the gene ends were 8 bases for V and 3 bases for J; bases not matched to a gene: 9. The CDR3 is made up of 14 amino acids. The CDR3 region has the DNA TGTGCCAGCTACCGACAGGGCCCCCACACTGAAGCTTTCTTT. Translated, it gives CASYRQGPHTEAFF.

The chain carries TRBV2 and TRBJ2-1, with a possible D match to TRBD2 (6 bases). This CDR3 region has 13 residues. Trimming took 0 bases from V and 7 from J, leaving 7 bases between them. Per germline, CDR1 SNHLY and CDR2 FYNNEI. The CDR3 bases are TGTGCCAGCAGTGAAGCGGCGGGAAATGAGCAGTTCTTC. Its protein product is CASSEAAGNEQFF.

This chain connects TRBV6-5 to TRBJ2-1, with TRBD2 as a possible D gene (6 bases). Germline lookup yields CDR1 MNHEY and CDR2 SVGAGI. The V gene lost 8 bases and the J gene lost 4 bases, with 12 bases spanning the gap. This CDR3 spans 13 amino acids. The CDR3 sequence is CASREEGYNEQFF. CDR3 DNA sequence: TGTGCCAGCCGTGAGGAGGGTTACAATGAGCAGTTCTTC.

The CDR3 spells CASRGEVGSAYEQYF. CDR3 in DNA: TGTGCCAGCAGGGGTGAGGTCGGGTCGGCCTACGAGCAGTACTTC. The rearrangement links TRBV5-4 to TRBJ2-7, with unresolved D. Germline values: CDR1 SGHNT, CDR2 YYREEE (reference sequence). The CDR3 is 15 residues long. Trimming cost V 5 bases and J 2 bases, with 17 bases left between them.

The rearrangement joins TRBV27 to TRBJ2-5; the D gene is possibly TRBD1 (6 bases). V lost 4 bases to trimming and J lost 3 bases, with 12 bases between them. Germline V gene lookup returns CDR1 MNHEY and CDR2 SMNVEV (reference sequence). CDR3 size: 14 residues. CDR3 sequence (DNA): TGTGCCAGCAGTTCCAATCAGGGGAAAGAGACCCAGTACTTC. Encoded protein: CASSSNQGKETQYF.

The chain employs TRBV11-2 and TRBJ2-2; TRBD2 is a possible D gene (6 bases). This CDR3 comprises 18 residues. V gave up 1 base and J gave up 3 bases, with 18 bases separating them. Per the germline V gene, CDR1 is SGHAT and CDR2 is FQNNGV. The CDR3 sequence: CASSLGGAGGAYTGELFF. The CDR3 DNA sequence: TGTGCCAGCAGCTTAGGAGGGGCTGGCGGGGCCTACACCGGGGAGCTGTTTTTT.

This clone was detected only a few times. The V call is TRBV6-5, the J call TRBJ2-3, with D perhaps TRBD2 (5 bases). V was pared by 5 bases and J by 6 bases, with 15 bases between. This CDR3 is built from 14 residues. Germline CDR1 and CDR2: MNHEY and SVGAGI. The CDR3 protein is CASSMRVGRDTQYF. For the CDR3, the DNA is TGTGCCAGCAGTATGAGGGTTGGTCGGGATACGCAGTATTTT.

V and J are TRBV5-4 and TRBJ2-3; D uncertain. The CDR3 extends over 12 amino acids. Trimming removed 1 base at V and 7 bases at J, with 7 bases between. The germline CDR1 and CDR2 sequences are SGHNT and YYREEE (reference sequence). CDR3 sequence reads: CASSLQHNTQYF. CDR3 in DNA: TGTGCCAGCAGCTTGCAACATAATACGCAGTATTTT.

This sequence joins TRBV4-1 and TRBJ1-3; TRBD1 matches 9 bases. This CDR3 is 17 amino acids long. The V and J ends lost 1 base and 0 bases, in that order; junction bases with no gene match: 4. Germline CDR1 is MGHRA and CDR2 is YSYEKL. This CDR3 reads CASSQASGQGSGNTIYF. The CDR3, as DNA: TGCGCCAGCAGCCAAGCGTCGGGACAGGGCTCTGGAAACACCATATATTTT.

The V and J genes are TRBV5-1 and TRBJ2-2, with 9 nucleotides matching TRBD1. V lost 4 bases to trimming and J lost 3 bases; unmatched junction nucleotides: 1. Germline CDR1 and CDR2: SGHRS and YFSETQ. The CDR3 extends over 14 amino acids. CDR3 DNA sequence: TGCGCCAGCAGCCGGACAGGGGACACCGGGGAGCTGTTTTTT. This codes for CASSRTGDTGELFF.

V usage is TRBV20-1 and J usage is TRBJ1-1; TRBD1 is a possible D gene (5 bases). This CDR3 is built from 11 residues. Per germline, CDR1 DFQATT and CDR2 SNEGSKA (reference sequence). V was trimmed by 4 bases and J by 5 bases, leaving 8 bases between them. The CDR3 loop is CSATGRTEAFF. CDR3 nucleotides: TGCAGTGCTACAGGGAGGACTGAAGCTTTCTTT.

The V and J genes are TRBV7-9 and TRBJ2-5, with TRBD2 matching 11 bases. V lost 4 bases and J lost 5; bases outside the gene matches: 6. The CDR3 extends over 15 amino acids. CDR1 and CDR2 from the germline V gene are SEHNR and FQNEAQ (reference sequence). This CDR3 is CASSSLSGRVETQYF. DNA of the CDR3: TGTGCCAGCAGCTCCCTTAGCGGGAGGGTGGAGACCCAGTACTTC.

In DNA, the CDR3 is TGCGCCAGCAGCCAAGGAGACTATGTGGACACTGAAGCTTTCTTT. This gives the protein CASSQGDYVDTEAFF. The chain couples TRBV4-1 to TRBJ1-1; D call uncertain. Germline V gene data show CDR1 as MGHRA and CDR2 as YSYEKL. V dropped 1 base and J dropped 3 bases, with 12 bases sitting between them. This CDR3 has 15 residues.

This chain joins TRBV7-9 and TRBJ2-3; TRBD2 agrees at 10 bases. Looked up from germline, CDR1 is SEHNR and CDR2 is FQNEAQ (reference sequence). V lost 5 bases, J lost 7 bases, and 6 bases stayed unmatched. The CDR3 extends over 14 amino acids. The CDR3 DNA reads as TGTGCCAGCAGCATCCTAGCGGGAGAGAATACGCAGTATTTT. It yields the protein CASSILAGENTQYF. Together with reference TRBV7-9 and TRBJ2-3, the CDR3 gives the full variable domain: DTGVSQNPRHKITKRGQNVTFRCDPISEHNRLYWYRQTLGQGPEFLTYFQNEAQLEKSRLLSDRFSAERPKGSFSTLEIQRTEQGDSAMYLCASSILAGENTQYFGPGTRLTVL.

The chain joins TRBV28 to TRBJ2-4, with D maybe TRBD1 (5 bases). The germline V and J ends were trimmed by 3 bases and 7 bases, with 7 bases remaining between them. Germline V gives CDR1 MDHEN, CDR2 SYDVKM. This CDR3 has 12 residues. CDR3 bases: TGTGCCAGCAGTTTGGGGCGGAACATTCAGTACTTC. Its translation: CASSLGRNIQYF.

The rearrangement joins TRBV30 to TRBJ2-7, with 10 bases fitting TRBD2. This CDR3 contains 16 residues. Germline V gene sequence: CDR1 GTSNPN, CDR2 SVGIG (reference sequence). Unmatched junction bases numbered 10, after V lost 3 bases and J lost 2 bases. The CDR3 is CAWSSPRTSGTYEQYF. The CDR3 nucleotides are TGTGCCTGGAGCTCCCCGCGGACTAGCGGAACCTACGAGCAGTACTTC.

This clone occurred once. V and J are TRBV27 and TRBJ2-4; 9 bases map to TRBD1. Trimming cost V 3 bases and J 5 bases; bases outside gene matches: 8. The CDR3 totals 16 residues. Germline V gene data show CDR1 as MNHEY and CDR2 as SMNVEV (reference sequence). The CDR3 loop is CASSFTGTGIQNIQYF. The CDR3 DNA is TGTGCCAGCAGTTTCACTGGGACAGGGATACAAAACATTCAGTACTTC.

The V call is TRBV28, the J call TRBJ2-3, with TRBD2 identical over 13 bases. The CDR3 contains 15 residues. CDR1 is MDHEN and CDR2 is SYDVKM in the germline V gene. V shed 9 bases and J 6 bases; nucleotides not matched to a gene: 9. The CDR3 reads CASLTTSGRGDTQYF. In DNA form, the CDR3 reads TGTGCCAGTCTCACCACTAGCGGGAGGGGGGATACGCAGTATTTT.

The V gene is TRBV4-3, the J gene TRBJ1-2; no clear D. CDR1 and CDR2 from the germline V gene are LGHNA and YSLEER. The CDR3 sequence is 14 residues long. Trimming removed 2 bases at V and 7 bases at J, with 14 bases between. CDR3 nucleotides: TGCGCCAGCAGCCAAAACTGGGAGGCGAGTGGCTACACCTTC. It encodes CASSQNWEASGYTF.

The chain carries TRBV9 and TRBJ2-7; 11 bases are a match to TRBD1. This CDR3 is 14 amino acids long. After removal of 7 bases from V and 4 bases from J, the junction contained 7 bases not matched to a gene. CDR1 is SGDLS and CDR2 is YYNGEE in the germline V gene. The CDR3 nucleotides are TGTGCCAGCGGCCCGGGACAGGGGGGGTACGAGCAGTACTTC. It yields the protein CASGPGQGGYEQYF.

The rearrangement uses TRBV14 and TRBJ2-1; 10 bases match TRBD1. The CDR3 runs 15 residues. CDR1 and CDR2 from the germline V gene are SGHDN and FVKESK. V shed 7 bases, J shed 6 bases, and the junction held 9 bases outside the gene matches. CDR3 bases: TGTGCCAGCACCACCTCGGGACAGGGGATCAATGAGCAGTTCTTC. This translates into CASTTSGQGINEQFF.

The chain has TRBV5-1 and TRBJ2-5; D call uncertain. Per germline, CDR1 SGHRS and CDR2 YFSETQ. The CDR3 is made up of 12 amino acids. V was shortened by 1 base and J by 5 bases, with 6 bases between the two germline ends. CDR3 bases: TGCGCCAGCAGCTTGTCGGTCGAGACCCAGTACTTC. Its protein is CASSLSVETQYF.

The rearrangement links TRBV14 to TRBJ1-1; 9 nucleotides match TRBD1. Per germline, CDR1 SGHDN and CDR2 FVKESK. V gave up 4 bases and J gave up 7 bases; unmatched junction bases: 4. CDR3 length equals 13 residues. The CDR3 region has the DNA TGTGCCAGCAGCCTTGGGACAGGGCTTGAAGCTTTCTTT. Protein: CASSLGTGLEAFF.

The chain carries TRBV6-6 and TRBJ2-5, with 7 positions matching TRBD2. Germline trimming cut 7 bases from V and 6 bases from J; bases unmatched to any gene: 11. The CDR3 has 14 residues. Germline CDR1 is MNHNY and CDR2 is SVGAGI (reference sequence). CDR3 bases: TGTGCCAGCACCAATGGGGGGGGGTGGAAGACCCAGTACTTC. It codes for CASTNGGGWKTQYF.

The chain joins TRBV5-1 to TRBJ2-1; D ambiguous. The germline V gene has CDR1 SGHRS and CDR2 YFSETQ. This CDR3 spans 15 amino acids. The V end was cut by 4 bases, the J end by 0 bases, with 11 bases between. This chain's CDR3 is CASSLDQSSYNEQFF. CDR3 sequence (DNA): TGCGCCAGCAGCCTAGATCAGAGCTCCTACAATGAGCAGTTCTTC.

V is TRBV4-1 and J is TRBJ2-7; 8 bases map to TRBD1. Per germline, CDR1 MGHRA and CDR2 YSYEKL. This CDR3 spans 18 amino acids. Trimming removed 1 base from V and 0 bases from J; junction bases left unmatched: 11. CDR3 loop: CASSQAPEQGDSSYEQYF. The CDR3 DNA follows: TGCGCCAGCAGCCAAGCTCCGGAACAGGGGGACAGCTCCTACGAGCAGTACTTC.

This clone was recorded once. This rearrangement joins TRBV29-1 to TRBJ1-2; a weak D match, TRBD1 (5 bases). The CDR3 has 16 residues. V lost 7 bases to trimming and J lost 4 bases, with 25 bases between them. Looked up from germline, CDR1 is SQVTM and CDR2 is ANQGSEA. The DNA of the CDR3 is TGCAGCGACCGAACTTGGGGTTTGGCACAGGTCTATGGCTACACCTTC. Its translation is CSDRTWGLAQVYGYTF.